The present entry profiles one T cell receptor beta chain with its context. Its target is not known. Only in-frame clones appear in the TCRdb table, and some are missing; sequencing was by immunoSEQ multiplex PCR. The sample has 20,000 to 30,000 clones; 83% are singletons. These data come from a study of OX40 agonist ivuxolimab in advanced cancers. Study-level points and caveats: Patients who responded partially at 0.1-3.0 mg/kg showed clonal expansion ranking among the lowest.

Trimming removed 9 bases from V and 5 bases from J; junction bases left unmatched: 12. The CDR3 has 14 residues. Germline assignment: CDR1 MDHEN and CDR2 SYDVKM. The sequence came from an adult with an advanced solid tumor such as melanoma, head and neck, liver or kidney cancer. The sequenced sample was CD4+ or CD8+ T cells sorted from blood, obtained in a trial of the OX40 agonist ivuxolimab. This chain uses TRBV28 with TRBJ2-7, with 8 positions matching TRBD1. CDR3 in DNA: TGTGCCAGTCGTTCCGGGACAGGTCCCCACGAGCAGTACTTC. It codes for CASRSGTGPHEQYF. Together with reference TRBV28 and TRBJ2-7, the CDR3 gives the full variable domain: DVKVTQSSRYLVKRTGEKVFLECVQDMDHENMFWYRQDPGLGLRLIYFSYDVKMKEKGDIPEGYSVSREKKERFSLILESASTNQTSMYLCASRSGTGPHEQYFGPGTRLTVT.